This record looks at one T cell receptor beta chain sequence and its context. No antigen is known for it. The sample is drawn from a study of CD8+ T cells in alopecia areata. Study-wide context: Treated patients were dosed with oral tofacitinib, taking 5 to 10 mg twice daily. General study findings and limits: Mice showed TCR sharing more clearly than patients did, possibly owing to HLA. Especially in alopecia totalis/universalis, lesional scalp showed greater clonality than normal scalp did.

The V end lost 7 bases, the J end lost 0 bases, and 10 bases lay between the germline ends. Germline CDR1 reads SGDLS; CDR2 reads YYNGEE. The CDR3 sequence is 13 residues long. Extracted RNA was reverse transcribed, and the resulting cDNA served as sequencing template. Assay used: immunoSEQ multiplex PCR; TCRdb lists only in-frame clones, some missing. The sample records roughly 250,000 clones, roughly two thirds being singletons. The origin of this receptor is a human donor with alopecia areata. The starting material was CD4+ T cells sorted from blood, obtained at week 0. The V and J genes are TRBV9 and TRBJ1-2; D unresolved. CDR3: CASSRPANYGYTF. For the CDR3, the DNA is TGTGCCAGCTCCCGACCGGCTAACTATGGCTACACCTTC.